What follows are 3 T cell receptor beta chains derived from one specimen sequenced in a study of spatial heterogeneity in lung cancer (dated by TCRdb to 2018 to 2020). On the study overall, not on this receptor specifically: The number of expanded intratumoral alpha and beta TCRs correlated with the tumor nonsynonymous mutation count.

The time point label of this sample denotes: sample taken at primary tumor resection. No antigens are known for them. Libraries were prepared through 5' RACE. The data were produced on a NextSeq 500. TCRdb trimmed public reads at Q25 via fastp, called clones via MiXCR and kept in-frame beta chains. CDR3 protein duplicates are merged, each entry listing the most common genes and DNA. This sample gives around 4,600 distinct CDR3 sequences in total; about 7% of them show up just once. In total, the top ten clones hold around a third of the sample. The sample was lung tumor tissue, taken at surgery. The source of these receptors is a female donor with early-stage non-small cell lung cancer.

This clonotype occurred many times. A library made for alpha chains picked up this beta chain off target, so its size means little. The CDR3 region has the DNA TGTGCCAGCAGTAACCGGGACAGGGGGAATCAGCCCCAGCATTTT. Amino acid sequence: CASSNRDRGNQPQHF. This sequence joins TRBV6-6 and TRBJ1-5; TRBD1 matches 11 bases. J was trimmed by 4 bases and V by 5 bases; bases with no gene match: 4. The CDR3 totals 15 residues. The germline V gene encodes CDR1 MNHNY and CDR2 SVGAGI (reference sequence).

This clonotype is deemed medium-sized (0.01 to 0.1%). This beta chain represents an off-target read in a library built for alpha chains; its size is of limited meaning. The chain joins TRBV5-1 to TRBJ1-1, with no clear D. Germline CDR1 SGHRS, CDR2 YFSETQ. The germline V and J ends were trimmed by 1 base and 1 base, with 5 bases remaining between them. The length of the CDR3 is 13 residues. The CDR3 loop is CASSLWGNTEAFF. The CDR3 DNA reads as TGCGCCAGCAGCTTGTGGGGGAACACTGAAGCTTTCTTT.

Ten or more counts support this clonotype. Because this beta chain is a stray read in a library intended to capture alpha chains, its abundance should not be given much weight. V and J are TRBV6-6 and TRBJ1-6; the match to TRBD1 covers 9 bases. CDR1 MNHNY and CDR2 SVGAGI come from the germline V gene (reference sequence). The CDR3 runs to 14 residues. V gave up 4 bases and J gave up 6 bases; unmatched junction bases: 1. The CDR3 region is CASSLGQGNSPLHF. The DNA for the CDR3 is TGTGCCAGCAGTTTGGGACAGGGTAATTCACCCCTCCACTTT.